The 24 T cell receptor beta chains listed next were all sequenced from one sample in a study of CD8 T cells in ankylosing spondylitis. Notes on the study in general: Apparently characteristic of ankylosing spondylitis blood was a TCR beta motif (roughly eight highly homologous variants).

TCRdb fed the 5' RACE reads into MiXCR, producing one record per CDR3 protein. The table shows about 700,000 distinct CDR3 sequences, with around 20% occurring only once. Which antigens these TCRs recognize remains unknown. The sample was blood, either unsorted or a sorted T cell fraction (not recorded which). Receptors originate from a male donor with ankylosing spondylitis.

A few counts support this clonotype. The chain links TRBV12-3 or TRBV12-4 to TRBJ2-5; D not certain. The length of the CDR3 is 14 residues. V was trimmed by 7 bases and J by 2 bases, leaving 14 bases between them. The CDR3 is CASKLGQIQETQYF. The CDR3 bases are TGTGCCAGCAAATTGGGCCAGATTCAAGAGACCCAGTACTTC.

This clonotype occurred a few times. The V and J genes are TRBV15 and TRBJ2-1; D is possibly TRBD1 or TRBD2 (5 bases each). The CDR3 is 15 amino acids. Germline V gene data show CDR1 as LNHNV and CDR2 as YYDKDF (reference sequence). The V end lost 1 base, the J end lost 13 bases, and 20 bases lay between the germline ends. The CDR3 DNA reads as TGTGCCACCAGCAGAGGAGTTGGGGGAGAGAGGCTACAGTTCTTC. Amino acids: CATSRGVGGERLQFF.

V and J are TRBV6-1 and TRBJ2-2; D might be TRBD1 or TRBD2, each matching 5 bases. The CDR3 has 15 residues. From germline, CDR1 is MNHNS and CDR2 SASEGT. The ends were cut back, 5 bases at V and 6 bases at J, with 16 bases in the middle. DNA for the CDR3: TGTGCCAGCAGTCTCTTCCGGGGCCAGGCCGGGGAGCTGTTTTTT. Its protein is CASSLFRGQAGELFF.

The chain couples TRBV20-1 to TRBJ1-1; D is unclear. From germline, CDR1 is DFQATT and CDR2 SNEGSKA (reference sequence). V gave up 3 bases and J gave up 1 base, with 9 bases separating them. The CDR3 is made up of 13 amino acids. The CDR3 nucleotides read TGCAGTGCTAGCCAACAGCCGAACACTGAAGCTTTCTTT. It is translated as CSASQQPNTEAFF.

The chain joins TRBV6-1 to TRBJ2-1; D is undetermined. Germline CDR1 reads MNHNS; CDR2 reads SASEGT. The CDR3 has 17 amino acids. Trimming left V 5 bases short and J 6 bases short, with 23 bases between. CDR3 protein: CASSSAWDLAYLNEQFF. In DNA form, the CDR3 reads TGTGCCAGCAGTAGTGCGTGGGATTTGGCTTATCTCAATGAGCAGTTCTTC.

This clonotype came up a few times. The V and J genes are TRBV20-1 and TRBJ1-5; D not certain. Germline loops: CDR1 DFQATT, CDR2 SNEGSKA (reference sequence). V dropped 8 bases and J dropped 0 bases, with 14 bases sitting between them. CDR3 length: 14 residues. CDR3 sequence: CSSKSPYSNQPQHF. As DNA, the CDR3 is TGCAGTTCGAAATCGCCCTATAGCAATCAGCCCCAGCATTTT.

The V and J genes are TRBV7-6 and TRBJ1-1; no definite D call. Trimming stripped 4 bases from V and 4 bases from J, with 22 bases between. This CDR3 is built from 17 residues. Germline values: CDR1 SGHVS, CDR2 FNYEAQ. The CDR3 bases are TGTGCCAGCAGCTCCATAGAAGGGTCGGCGTGGATCACTGAAGCTTTCTTT. It encodes CASSSIEGSAWITEAFF. The whole variable domain, filled in from reference TRBV7-6 and TRBJ1-1, reads GAGVSQSPRYKVTKRGQDVALRCDPISGHVSLYWYRQALGQGPEFLTYFNYEAQQDKSGLPNDRFSAERPEGSISTLTIQRTEQRDSAMYRCASSSIEGSAWITEAFFGQGTRLTVV.

This clonotype came up a few times. The chain links TRBV5-1 to TRBJ1-1; the match to TRBD1 covers 8 bases. The germline gives CDR1 SGHRS, CDR2 YFSETQ. The CDR3 consists of 17 residues. V lost 4 bases to trimming and J lost 4 bases; unmatched junction nucleotides: 15. The CDR3: CASSPRRQGIAGTEAFF. CDR3 DNA sequence: TGCGCCAGCAGCCCACGTAGACAGGGGATCGCGGGCACTGAAGCTTTCTTT. The complete variable domain, with remaining parts taken from reference TRBV5-1 and TRBJ1-1, reads KAGVTQTPRYLIKTRGQQVTLSCSPISGHRSVSWYQQTPGQGLQFLFEYFSETQRNKGNFPGRFSGRQFSNSRSEMNVSTLELGDSALYLCASSPRRQGIAGTEAFFGQGTRLTVV.

In its sample, this clonotype was seen a few times. The chain uses TRBV9 and TRBJ2-3; D may be TRBD1 or TRBD2 (5 bases each). The CDR3 sequence is 15 residues long. The V and J ends lost 0 bases and 3 bases respectively, with 11 bases between them. From germline, CDR1 is SGDLS and CDR2 YYNGEE. CDR3 in DNA: TGTGCCAGCAGCGTAGTGGGACGGCCAACAGATACGCAGTATTTT. It translates to CASSVVGRPTDTQYF.

This clonotype was observed a handful of times. The gene calls are TRBV10-3 and TRBJ1-5; the D gene is possibly TRBD1 (5 bases). The length of the CDR3 is 12 residues. Germline CDR1 is ENHRY and CDR2 is SYGVKD. Trimming pared 10 bases from V and 6 bases from J, leaving 13 bases between. CDR3 coding DNA: TGTGCCACCGGGGACGGCGTTCAGCCCCAGCATTTT. It yields the protein CATGDGVQPQHF.

In this sample, this clonotype turned up a few times. This chain joins TRBV5-4 and TRBJ1-6; TRBD1 matches 9 bases. Germline CDR1 SGHNT, CDR2 YYREEE (reference sequence). The CDR3 consists of 19 residues. After removal of 4 bases from V and 2 bases from J, the junction contained 13 bases not matched to a gene. CDR3 protein: CASSVGQGSSYPYNSPLHF. The CDR3 DNA sequence: TGTGCCAGCAGCGTGGGACAGGGTTCCAGTTACCCCTATAATTCACCCCTCCACTTT.

The gene calls are TRBV20-1 and TRBJ2-2; D remains unclear. Trimming cost V 6 bases and J 1 base, with 9 bases left between them. Germline CDR1 DFQATT, CDR2 SNEGSKA (reference sequence). The CDR3 extends over 13 amino acids. CDR3: CSAIQENTGELFF. The DNA of the CDR3 is TGCAGTGCGATCCAAGAGAACACCGGGGAGCTGTTTTTT.

This clonotype was detected only a few times. This sequence joins TRBV20-1 and TRBJ2-5, with D possibly TRBD1 on 6 matching bases. The CDR3 is 13 residues long. The germline gives CDR1 DFQATT, CDR2 SNEGSKA (reference sequence). CDR3 sequence reads: CSAVGAGGETQYF. For the CDR3, the DNA is TGCAGCGCAGTGGGGGCAGGAGGAGAGACCCAGTACTTC.

This clonotype was observed a few times. The chain has TRBV3-1 and TRBJ1-6, with D maybe TRBD1 (6 bases). Germline V gives CDR1 LGHDT, CDR2 YNNKEL (reference sequence). Trimming removed 0 bases at V and 6 bases at J, with 12 bases between. The CDR3 length is 16 residues. The CDR3 reads CASSQDPQGRNSPLHF. The CDR3 nucleotides are TGTGCCAGCAGCCAAGATCCACAGGGTCGTAATTCACCCCTCCACTTT. Using reference TRBV3-1 and TRBJ1-6 for the parts outside the CDR3, the full variable domain is DTAVSQTPKYLVTQMGNDKSIKCEQNLGHDTMYWYKQDSKKFLKIMFSYNNKELIINETVPNRFSPKSPDKAHLNLHINSLELGDSAVYFCASSQDPQGRNSPLHFGNGTRLTVT.

The table lists this clonotype with many counts. The chain joins TRBV29-1 to TRBJ2-1, with unresolved D. V gave up 4 bases and J gave up 3 bases, with 7 bases separating them. Germline V CDR1 and CDR2: SQVTM, ANQGSEA. The length of the CDR3 is 12 residues. CDR3 nucleotides: TGCAGCGTTGGGTCTGGCTACAATGAGCAGTTCTTC. Translating gives CSVGSGYNEQFF.

This chain links TRBV7-7 with TRBJ2-3; perhaps TRBD2 as D (5 bases). Trimming left V 3 bases short and J 5 bases short, with 9 bases between. CDR1 is SSHAT, CDR2 FNYEAQ, per germline (reference sequence). This CDR3 is 13 amino acids long. The CDR3 DNA sequence: TGTGCCAGCAGCTTTAACGCGGGAGATACGCAGTATTTT. Its protein product is CASSFNAGDTQYF.

Worth noting for this clonotype: No conserved phenylalanine or tryptophan is present at the end of the CDR3, so a read error is the likely explanation. V is TRBV3-1 and J is TRBJ1-4, with D uncertain. Germline CDR1 and CDR2: LGHDT and YNNKEL (reference sequence). This CDR3 is built from 14 residues. V was pared by 2 bases and J by 8 bases, with 12 bases between. The CDR3: CASSQTEGVEKLFS. In DNA form, the CDR3 reads TGTGCCAGCAGCCAAACCGAGGGAGTCGAAAAACTGTTTTCT.

The chain employs TRBV5-1 and TRBJ1-1; D possibly corresponds to TRBD1 (6 bases). The CDR3 covers 18 residues. V was shortened by 0 bases and J by 0 bases, with 18 bases between the two germline ends. Per germline, CDR1 SGHRS and CDR2 YFSETQ. The CDR3 nucleotides are TGCGCCAGCAGCTTGGGTGGGACCAACAGGGTGATGAACACTGAAGCTTTCTTT. This encodes CASSLGGTNRVMNTEAFF.

This clonotype was detected many times. This chain uses TRBV12-3 or TRBV12-4 with TRBJ2-3; D tentatively reads TRBD1 or TRBD2 (6 bases each). V was pared by 6 bases and J by 0 bases, with 19 bases between. This CDR3 contains 17 residues. The CDR3 loop reads CASRPQRGAFSTDTQYF. Written as DNA, the CDR3 is TGTGCCAGCAGGCCCCAGAGGGGGGCCTTTAGCACAGATACGCAGTATTTT.

In this sample, this clonotype turned up many times. The chain recombines TRBV5-1 with TRBJ1-6; no clear D gene. The V end lost 4 bases, the J end lost 5 bases, and 10 bases lay between the germline ends. The germline gives CDR1 SGHRS, CDR2 YFSETQ. The CDR3 sequence is 14 residues long. The CDR3 is CASSRSGDNSPLHF. The DNA of the CDR3 is TGCGCCAGCAGCAGGTCCGGGGATAATTCACCCCTCCACTTT.

This clonotype was detected only a few times. The chain joins TRBV5-1 to TRBJ2-1, with D possibly TRBD1 on 6 matching bases. V lost 1 base to trimming and J lost 4 bases, with 15 bases between them. The CDR3 length is 16 residues. Germline V gene data show CDR1 as SGHRS and CDR2 as YFSETQ. Written as DNA, the CDR3 is TGCGCCAGCAGCTTGACCCCAGGGGATGCGTACAATGAGCAGTTCTTC. Translated: CASSLTPGDAYNEQFF.

V is TRBV7-9 and J is TRBJ2-1; a weak D match, TRBD1 (7 bases). There are 17 residues in the CDR3. The germline V gene has CDR1 SEHNR and CDR2 FQNEAQ (reference sequence). V gave up 5 bases and J gave up 6 bases, with 23 bases separating them. The CDR3 DNA follows: TGTGCCAGCAGCCCTTCGGGGGACAGCCCCCGGGGCAATGAGCAGTTCTTC. Translated, it gives CASSPSGDSPRGNEQFF.

The J gene is TRBJ2-1, the V gene TRBV10-3; D uncertain. Trimming took off 2 bases at V and 10 bases at J, with 15 bases between the two ends. Per the germline V gene, CDR1 is ENHRY and CDR2 is SYGVKD. This CDR3 is built from 14 residues. The CDR3, as DNA: TGTGCCATCAGTGAGGCTTCGACTCTCGGCGAGCAGTTCTTC. It translates to CAISEASTLGEQFF.

A few counts support this clonotype. This chain joins TRBV2 and TRBJ1-2, with TRBD1 matching 9 bases. This CDR3 has 15 residues. Germline values: CDR1 SNHLY, CDR2 FYNNEI. The V and J ends lost 6 bases and 3 bases, in that order; junction bases with no gene match: 8. The CDR3 coding sequence is TGTGCCAGCAGCACGGGACAGGGAATATACTATGGCTACACCTTC. This codes for CASSTGQGIYYGYTF.